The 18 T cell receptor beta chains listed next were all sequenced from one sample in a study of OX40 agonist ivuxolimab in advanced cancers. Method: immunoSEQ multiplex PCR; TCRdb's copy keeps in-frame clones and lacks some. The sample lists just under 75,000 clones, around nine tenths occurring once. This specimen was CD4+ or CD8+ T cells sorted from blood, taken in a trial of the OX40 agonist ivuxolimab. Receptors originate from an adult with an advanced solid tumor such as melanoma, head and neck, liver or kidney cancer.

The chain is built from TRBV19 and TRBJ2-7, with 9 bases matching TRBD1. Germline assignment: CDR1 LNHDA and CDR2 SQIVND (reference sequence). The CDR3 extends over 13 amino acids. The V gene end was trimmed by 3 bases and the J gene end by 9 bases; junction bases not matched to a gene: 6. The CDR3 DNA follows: TGTGCCAGTAGTATTCCGGGACAGGGAGTGCAGTACTTC. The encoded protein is CASSIPGQGVQYF.

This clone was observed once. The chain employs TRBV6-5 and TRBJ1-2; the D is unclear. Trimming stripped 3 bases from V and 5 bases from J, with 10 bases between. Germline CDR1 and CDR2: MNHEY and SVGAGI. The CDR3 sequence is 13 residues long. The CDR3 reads CASSYTAGYGYTF. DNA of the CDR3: TGTGCCAGCAGTTATACCGCGGGTTATGGCTACACCTTC.

DNA of the CDR3: TGTGCCATCGGGGCTAGCGGGAGGAACACCGGGGAGCTGTTTTTT. Protein: CAIGASGRNTGELFF. This chain uses TRBV10-3 with TRBJ2-2; 10 bases match TRBD2. J lost 1 base, V lost 8 bases, and 4 bases had no gene match. The CDR3 is 15 residues long. Germline assignment: CDR1 ENHRY and CDR2 SYGVKD.

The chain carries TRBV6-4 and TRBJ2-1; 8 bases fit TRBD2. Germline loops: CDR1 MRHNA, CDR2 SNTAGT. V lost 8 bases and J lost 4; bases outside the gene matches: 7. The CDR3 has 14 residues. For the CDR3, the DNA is TGTGCCAGCTCAGCGGGAGACCCTTACAATGAGCAGTTCTTC. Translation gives CASSAGDPYNEQFF.

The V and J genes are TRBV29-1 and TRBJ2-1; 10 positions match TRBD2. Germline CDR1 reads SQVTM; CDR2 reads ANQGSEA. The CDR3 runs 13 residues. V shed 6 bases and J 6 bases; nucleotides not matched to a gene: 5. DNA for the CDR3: TGCAGCGTCAGGACTAGCGGCCTCAATGAGCAGTTCTTC. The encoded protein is CSVRTSGLNEQFF.

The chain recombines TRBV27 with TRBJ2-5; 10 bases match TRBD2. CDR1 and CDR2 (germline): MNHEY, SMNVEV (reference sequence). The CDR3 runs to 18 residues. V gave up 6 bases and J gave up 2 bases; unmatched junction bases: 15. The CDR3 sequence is CASSNLAGDQWGQETQYF. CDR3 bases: TGTGCCAGCAGCAACCTAGCGGGAGATCAGTGGGGACAAGAGACCCAGTACTTC.

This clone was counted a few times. The CDR3 DNA reads as TGTGCCAGCAATCCTAGGGCTAGCAGCACAGATACGCAGTATTTT. Protein product: CASNPRASSTDTQYF. This rearrangement joins TRBV11-2 to TRBJ2-3; a weak D match, TRBD2 (5 bases). The CDR3 has 15 residues. Germline V CDR1 and CDR2: SGHAT, FQNNGV. Trimming shortened V by 7 bases and J by 0 bases, and 14 bases separated the two germline ends.

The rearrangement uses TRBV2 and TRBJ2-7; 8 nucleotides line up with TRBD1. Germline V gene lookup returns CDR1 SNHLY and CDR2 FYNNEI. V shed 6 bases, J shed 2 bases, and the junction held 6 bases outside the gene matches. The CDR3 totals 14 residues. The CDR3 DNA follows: TGTGCCAGCAGAGACGACAGGGGAACCTACGAGCAGTACTTC. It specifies CASRDDRGTYEQYF.

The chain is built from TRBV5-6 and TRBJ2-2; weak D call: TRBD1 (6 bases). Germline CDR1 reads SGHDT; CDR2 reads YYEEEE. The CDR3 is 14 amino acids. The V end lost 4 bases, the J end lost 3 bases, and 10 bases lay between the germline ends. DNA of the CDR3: TGTGCCAGCAGCATACAGGGCTACACCGGGGAGCTGTTTTTT. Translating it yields CASSIQGYTGELFF.

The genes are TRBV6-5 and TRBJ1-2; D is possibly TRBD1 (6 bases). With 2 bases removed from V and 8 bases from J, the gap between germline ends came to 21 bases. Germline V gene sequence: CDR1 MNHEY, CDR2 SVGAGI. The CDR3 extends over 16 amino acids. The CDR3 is CASSYTKTGSVGGYTF. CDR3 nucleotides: TGTGCCAGCAGTTACACGAAGACAGGCTCAGTGGGGGGCTACACCTTC.

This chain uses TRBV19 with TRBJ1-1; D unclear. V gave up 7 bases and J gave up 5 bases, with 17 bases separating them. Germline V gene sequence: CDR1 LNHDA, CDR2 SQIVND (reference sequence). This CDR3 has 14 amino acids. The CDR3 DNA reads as TGTGCCAGTACCCCCTTTGCCCCGGGGACTGAAGCTTTCTTT. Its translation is CASTPFAPGTEAFF.

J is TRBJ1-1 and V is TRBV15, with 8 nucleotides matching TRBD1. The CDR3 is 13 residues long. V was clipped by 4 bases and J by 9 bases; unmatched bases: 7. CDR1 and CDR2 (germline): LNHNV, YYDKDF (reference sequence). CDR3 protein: CATSTLGTGKAFF. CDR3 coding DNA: TGTGCCACCAGCACATTAGGGACAGGAAAAGCTTTCTTT. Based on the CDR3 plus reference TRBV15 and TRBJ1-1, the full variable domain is DAMVIQNPRYQVTQFGKPVTLSCSQTLNHNVMYWYQQKSSQAPKLLFHYYDKDFNNEADTPDNFQSRRPNTSFCFLDIRSPGLGDTAMYLCATSTLGTGKAFFGQGTRLTVV.

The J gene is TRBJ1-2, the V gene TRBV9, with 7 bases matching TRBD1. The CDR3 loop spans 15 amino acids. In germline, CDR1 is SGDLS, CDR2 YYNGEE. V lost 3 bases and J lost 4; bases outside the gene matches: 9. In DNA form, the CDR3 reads TGTGCCAGCAGCGGGCGGGACAGCCCGTTCTATGGCTACACCTTC. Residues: CASSGRDSPFYGYTF.

CDR3 nucleotides: TGTGCCAGCAGTACAGGCTCCTACAATGAGCAGTTCTTC. Protein: CASSTGSYNEQFF. The chain links TRBV11-3 to TRBJ2-1; tentatively, D is TRBD1 (5 bases). The V gene's germline CDR1 is SGHNT and CDR2 YENEEA. The CDR3 loop spans 13 amino acids. V was shortened by 6 bases and J by 0 bases, with 6 bases between the two germline ends.

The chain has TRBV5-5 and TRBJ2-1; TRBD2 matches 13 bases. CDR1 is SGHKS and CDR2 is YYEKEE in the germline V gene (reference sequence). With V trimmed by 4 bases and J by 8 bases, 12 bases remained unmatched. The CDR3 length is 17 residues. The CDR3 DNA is TGTGCCAGCAGCCGGACGGCCGGGACTAGCGGGAACCATGAGCAGTTCTTC. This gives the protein CASSRTAGTSGNHEQFF.

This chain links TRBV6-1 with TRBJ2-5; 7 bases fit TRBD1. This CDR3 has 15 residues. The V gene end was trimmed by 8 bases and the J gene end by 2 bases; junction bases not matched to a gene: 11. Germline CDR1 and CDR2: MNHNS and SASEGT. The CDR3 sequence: CASLPPGTAQETQYF. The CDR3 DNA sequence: TGTGCCAGCCTCCCACCCGGGACAGCTCAAGAGACCCAGTACTTC.

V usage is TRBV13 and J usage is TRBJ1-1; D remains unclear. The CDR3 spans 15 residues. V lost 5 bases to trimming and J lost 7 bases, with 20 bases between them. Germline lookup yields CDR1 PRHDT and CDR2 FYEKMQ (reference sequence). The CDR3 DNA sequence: TGTGCCAGCAGCCGCCCGGGAAAGCCGAGTGATGAAGCTTTCTTT. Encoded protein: CASSRPGKPSDEAFF.

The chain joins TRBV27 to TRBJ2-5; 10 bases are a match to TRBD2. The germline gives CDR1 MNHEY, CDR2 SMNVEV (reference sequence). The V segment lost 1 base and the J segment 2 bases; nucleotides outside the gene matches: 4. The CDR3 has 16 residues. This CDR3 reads CASSLLGSGRQETQYF. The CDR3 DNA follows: TGTGCCAGCAGTTTATTAGGTAGCGGGAGGCAAGAGACCCAGTACTTC.